Shown below are 13 T cell receptor beta chains from a single sample sequenced in a study of shared clonotypes between healthy human individuals (dated by TCRdb to 2019 to 2021). Library construction relied on the immunoSEQ multiplex PCR assay. TCRdb retrieved this table from immuneACCESS and kept in-frame rearrangements only. Not all clones are present; in checked studies, unresolved V genes account for under half, and no reason is known for the remainder. For this sample the table gives roughly 500,000 clones, of which around 79% were detected only once. The top ten clones comprise approximately 12% of the sample. The source material was PBMCs. The origin of the receptors is a woman aged 40 to 50 in good health. Some clones in this sample may be carry-over from other donors' samples.

The chain recombines TRBV6-5 with TRBJ1-5, with 8 bases that match TRBD1. This CDR3 has 14 amino acids. V lost 6 bases and J lost 5; bases outside the gene matches: 6. Germline values: CDR1 MNHEY, CDR2 SVGAGI. The CDR3 nucleotides read TGTGCCAGCAGCAGGACAGGGTCCCATCAGCCCCAGCATTTT. It codes for CASSRTGSHQPQHF.

V usage is TRBV27 and J usage is TRBJ2-7, with a tentative D call TRBD1 (6 bases). CDR1 and CDR2 (germline): MNHEY, SMNVEV (reference sequence). The CDR3 is 14 amino acids. The V end lost 6 bases, the J end lost 3 bases, and 15 bases lay between the germline ends. CDR3 bases: TGTGCCAGCAGCCCGACTACAGGGTACTACGAGCAGTACTTC. Translation gives CASSPTTGYYEQYF.

This sequence joins TRBV7-3 and TRBJ2-3; 7 bases are shared with TRBD1. Looked up from germline, CDR1 is SGHTA and CDR2 is FQGTGA. There are 15 residues in the CDR3. The V segment lost 3 bases and the J segment 4 bases; nucleotides outside the gene matches: 7. This CDR3 reads CASSFGRGLADTQYF. The DNA of the CDR3 is TGTGCCAGCAGCTTCGGTAGGGGGCTCGCAGATACGCAGTATTTT.

The chain carries TRBV27 and TRBJ2-3, with D possibly being TRBD1 or TRBD2 (5 bases each). The CDR3 has 13 residues. Per the germline V gene, CDR1 is MNHEY and CDR2 is SMNVEV (reference sequence). Deletions cut 6 bases from V and 11 bases from J, with 18 bases between. CDR3 nucleotides: TGTGCCAGCAGACCCGGGACGGCCCGGATGCAGTATTTT. Translated: CASRPGTARMQYF.

As for this clone: This may be a read error, as it is one base from a much larger clone. Additional DNA sequences in this sample encode the identical CDR3. V usage is TRBV11-2 and J usage is TRBJ2-2, with D unresolved. CDR1 SGHAT and CDR2 FQNNGV come from the germline V gene. This CDR3 has 14 residues. V was pared by 2 bases and J by 1 base, with 5 bases between. The CDR3 coding sequence is TGTGCCAGCAGCTTATTCCAGAACACCGGGGAGCTGTTTTTT. This codes for CASSLFQNTGELFF.

The chain recombines TRBV18 with TRBJ2-2, with TRBD2 identical over 8 bases. The germline V gene has CDR1 KGHSH and CDR2 LQKENI. The V gene end was trimmed by 3 bases and the J gene end by 0 bases; junction bases not matched to a gene: 6. This CDR3 has 17 residues. CDR3 DNA: TGTGCCAGCTCACCGTTGCAAGCGGGAGCGAACACCGGGGAGCTGTTTTTT. Its translation: CASSPLQAGANTGELFF.

A few counts support this clone. The chain links TRBV9 to TRBJ2-1; 9 positions match TRBD1. The germline CDR1 and CDR2 sequences are SGDLS and YYNGEE. J lost 7 bases, V lost 4 bases, and 6 bases had no gene match. The CDR3 has 14 residues. The CDR3 DNA reads as TGTGCCAGCAGCACGGGACAGGGACCAAATGAGCAGTTCTTC. Its protein is CASSTGQGPNEQFF.

V usage is TRBV28 and J usage is TRBJ2-6; 7 positions match TRBD2. Per the germline V gene, CDR1 is MDHEN and CDR2 is SYDVKM. The CDR3 spans 18 residues. J was trimmed by 2 bases and V by 0 bases; bases with no gene match: 7. CDR3 in DNA: TGTGCCAGCAGTTTATGGATGGCGGGAGTGACTGGGGCCAACGTCCTGACTTTC. Its translation: CASSLWMAGVTGANVLTF.

The table lists this clone with many counts. V usage is TRBV25-1 and J usage is TRBJ2-1; TRBD2 is a possible D gene (6 bases). Trimming cost V 5 bases and J 8 bases, with 25 bases left between them. The CDR3 contains 17 residues. Per the germline V gene, CDR1 is MGHDK and CDR2 is SYGVNS. CDR3 region: CASSRSGAGLRGYEQFF. The CDR3 DNA sequence: TGTGCCAGCAGTAGGTCAGGCGCCGGACTTCGGGGGTATGAGCAGTTCTTC.

The chain joins TRBV6-1 to TRBJ2-4, with TRBD2 identical over 11 bases. Germline V gene data show CDR1 as MNHNS and CDR2 as SASEGT. CDR3 size: 14 residues. With V trimmed by 3 bases and J by 6 bases, 1 base remained unmatched. CDR3 coding DNA: TGTGCCAGCAGTGACGGGACTAGCGGAAACATTCAGTACTTC. Amino acid sequence: CASSDGTSGNIQYF.

This clone was counted only a few times. V gene TRBV5-1 combines with J gene TRBJ2-5, with D unclear. Germline CDR1 SGHRS, CDR2 YFSETQ. CDR3 size: 14 residues. The V gene lost 6 bases and the J gene lost 4 bases, with 16 bases spanning the gap. Here the CDR3 DNA reads TGCGCCAGCACCCCCGGCCAGAACAGAGAGACCCAGTACTTC. This encodes CASTPGQNRETQYF.

The chain combines TRBV19 with TRBJ2-1, with no clear D. Germline V gives CDR1 LNHDA, CDR2 SQIVND (reference sequence). The CDR3 sequence is 14 residues long. Trimming removed 0 bases from V and 10 bases from J, with 13 bases in between. CDR3 amino acids: CASSIEGISPEQFF. The CDR3 nucleotides read TGTGCCAGTAGTATAGAGGGGATAAGTCCAGAGCAGTTCTTC. The full variable domain, completed using reference TRBV19 and TRBJ2-1, is DGGITQSPKYLFRKEGQNVTLSCEQNLNHDAMYWYRQDPGQGLRLIYYSQIVNDFQKGDIAEGYSVSREKKESFPLTVTSAQKNPTAFYLCASSIEGISPEQFFGPGTRLTVL.

V is TRBV27 and J is TRBJ2-6; D is ambiguous. The V gene lost 6 bases and the J gene lost 2 bases, with 5 bases spanning the gap. Germline V gene sequence: CDR1 MNHEY, CDR2 SMNVEV (reference sequence). The CDR3 runs to 13 residues. The CDR3 spells CASSTPGANVLTF. The CDR3 nucleotides read TGTGCCAGCAGCACCCCTGGGGCCAACGTCCTGACTTTC.